This T cell receptor beta chain was sequenced for a study of CD8+CD57+ T cells in acquired aplastic anemia (dated by TCRdb to 2016 to 2019). Notes on the research overall: Extracted DNA from sorted CD4+ and CD8+ cells averaged approximately 3 ug, ranging from about 0.19 to 30 ug. An average of approximately 10 million reads for CD4+ cells and 11.0 million reads for CD8+ cells was obtained from healthy donor samples. What the authors observed across the whole study: No significant difference in CD8+ Simpson's diversity was found between patients and healthy controls (P=0.060). Twenty-nine CD8+ CDR3 sequences were found in both patients and controls but appeared to be highly expressed in patients and within the immunodominant clones of the patients.

TCR beta VDJ combination and CDR3 sequence profiling used genomic DNA as the template. An Illumina HiSeq 2000 was used for TCR repertoire sequencing. The study's processing was this. Repertoire assessment relied on Simpson's diversity index, CDR3 size and DJ length profiles, and TRBV/TRBJ rearrangement plots. The immunodominant clone was defined as the most abundant DNA sequence in deep sequencing data. CDR3 amino acid sequences were checked for sharing between subjects and were compared against published repertoires and the VDJdb database. TCRdb handled the public reads itself, with Q25 trimming in fastp and clone calling in MiXCR, and kept productive beta chains. For every CDR3 protein sequence, its rows merge into one entry that carries the most common genes and DNA. The V and J calls shown here were made by TCRdb, not taken from the authors' results. This sample comprises around 190,000 distinct CDR3 sequences, approximately 50% of them detected only once. Roughly 15% of the sample comes from the top ten.

In the study, sorted CD4+ and CD8+ blood T cells from patients with severe aplastic anemia and from healthy subjects underwent deep sequencing of TCR repertoires. Ficoll-Paque density gradient centrifugation was used to isolate peripheral blood mononuclear cells. CD4+ and CD8+ T cells were sorted by FACS or magnetic beads before DNA extraction. The V and J ends are trimmed by 2 bases and 1 base, leaving 12 bases between them. CDR1 and CDR2, looked up from the germline V gene, are SNHLY and FYNNEI. The CDR3 runs 16 amino acids, cysteine and phenylalanine included. The DNA shown is the 48-base CDR3, in frame from base 1. Concerning this clonotype: Its binding antigen is unknown. Base-call qualities are not available, and no considerably larger clone is one nucleotide away.

The sequence is built from TRBV2 and TRBJ1-5, and perhaps TRBD1 as D gene, on 6 matching bases. This clonotype originated in a human donor in good health, serving as a control. The specimen was sorted CD4+, CD8+, or CD8+CD57+ T cells (not recorded which) from PBMCs. The CDR3 region has the sequence CASSEFGGGSNQPQHF. The nucleotides are TGTGCCAGCAGTGAATTTGGGGGCGGGAGCAATCAGCCCCAGCATTTT.